Listed here are 24 T cell receptor beta chains from one sample, sequenced in a study of T cell repertoires in cytomegalovirus infection. TCRdb called the reads again in MiXCR, with one record for every CDR3 protein. Here the sample spans roughly 920,000 distinct CDR3 sequences, approximately 30% being singletons. No cognate antigen is known for these TCRs. Sequences were derived from cultured CD8+ T cells from PBMCs, sampled from culture after CMV antigen stimulation. The receptors here all came from a human donor in good health (CMV status not recorded). Some clones in this sample may be carry-over from other donors' samples.

The rearrangement links TRBV6-5 to TRBJ1-6; TRBD1 aligns across 8 bases. After removal of 0 bases from V and 8 bases from J, the junction contained 3 bases not matched to a gene. The CDR3 length is 15 residues. In germline, CDR1 is MNHEY, CDR2 SVGAGI. CDR3 protein: CASSYSGTGDSPLHF. The CDR3 DNA follows: TGTGCCAGCAGTTACTCGGGGACAGGAGATTCACCCCTCCACTTT.

The chain recombines TRBV27 with TRBJ2-7, with unresolved D. The CDR3 length is 14 residues. Trimming left V 3 bases short and J 0 bases short, with 9 bases between. The V gene's germline CDR1 is MNHEY and CDR2 SMNVEV (reference sequence). This CDR3 is CASSFTDNSYEQYF. CDR3 coding DNA: TGTGCCAGCAGTTTCACCGACAACTCCTACGAGCAGTACTTC.

This clonotype was observed many times. The rearrangement links TRBV7-6 to TRBJ1-5, with TRBD1 matching over 8 bases. The CDR3 totals 14 residues. Germline V gene lookup returns CDR1 SGHVS and CDR2 FNYEAQ. V lost 1 base, J lost 5 bases, and 1 base stayed unmatched. The CDR3: CASSLGDRHQPQHF. In nucleotides, the CDR3 is TGTGCCAGCAGCTTAGGGGACAGGCATCAGCCCCAGCATTTT.

This chain joins TRBV3-1 and TRBJ2-1, with 8 bases lining up with TRBD1. Germline loops: CDR1 LGHDT, CDR2 YNNKEL (reference sequence). This CDR3 region has 17 residues. J was trimmed by 4 bases and V by 0 bases; bases with no gene match: 8. CDR3: CASSQETGVPQYNEQFF. In DNA, the CDR3 is TGTGCCAGCAGCCAAGAGACAGGGGTCCCCCAATACAATGAGCAGTTCTTC.

As regards this clonotype: It is unclear where the CDR3 begins or ends on the DNA, so no DNA is shown, and the CDR3 is as TCRdb lists it. The genes are TRBV11-3 and TRBJ2-1; no DNA check was done on the table's D call, TRBD1. Germline CDR1 reads SGHNT; CDR2 reads YENEEA. The CDR3 has 14 amino acids, counting both end residues. The CDR3 protein is CASSFGQGTLPQFF.

The genes are TRBV27 and TRBJ1-5; D gene uncertain. Trimming took off 0 bases at V and 9 bases at J, with 18 bases between the two ends. The CDR3 sequence is 16 residues long. The germline gives CDR1 MNHEY, CDR2 SMNVEV (reference sequence). CDR3 DNA sequence: TGTGCCAGCAGTTTATCGACGGGGTTTTTCACTGGGCCCCAGCATTTT. Its translation: CASSLSTGFFTGPQHF.

The J gene is TRBJ1-1, the V gene TRBV9; 10 nucleotides agree with TRBD1. CDR3 length equals 19 residues. Trimming cost V 3 bases and J 0 bases; bases outside gene matches: 14. CDR1 is SGDLS and CDR2 is YYNGEE in the germline V gene. Here the CDR3 DNA reads TGTGCCAGCAGCGGGCGAATCCGGGACAGGGGACCCATGAACACTGAAGCTTTCTTT. Translated: CASSGRIRDRGPMNTEAFF.

Note on this clonotype: A read error may be the cause here, since a much bigger clone is one base away. The V call is TRBV7-8, the J call TRBJ1-2, with 9 bases aligning to TRBD1. The germline CDR1 and CDR2 sequences are SGHVS and FQNEAQ. This CDR3 comprises 12 residues. DNA for the CDR3: TGTGTCAGCAGCATCGGGACAGGGTTATACACCTTC. This gives the protein CVSSIGTGLYTF.

V is TRBV12-3 or TRBV12-4 and J is TRBJ2-7; TRBD2 is a possible D gene (6 bases). The CDR3 is 13 residues long. The ends were cut back, 4 bases at V and 6 bases at J, with 13 bases in the middle. Written as DNA, the CDR3 is TGTGCCAGCAGTTCCCGGGACTCTTCCGAGCAGTACTTC. Translating it yields CASSSRDSSEQYF.

This clonotype showed up just a few times. The chain employs TRBV12-3 or TRBV12-4 and TRBJ1-3; the D gene is possibly TRBD1 (5 bases). The CDR3 runs 18 residues. Trimming removed 3 bases at V and 0 bases at J, with 18 bases between. The CDR3 DNA reads as TGTGCCAGCAGTTTCCCCTCCCCCAGGGATCTCTCTGGAAACACCATATATTTT. Amino acids: CASSFPSPRDLSGNTIYF.

This clonotype has a handful of counts. This chain uses TRBV7-9 with TRBJ2-4; D is ambiguous. The CDR3 totals 12 residues. The V end lost 0 bases, the J end lost 6 bases, and 3 bases lay between the germline ends. Germline-derived CDR1 and CDR2 are SEHNR and FQNEAQ (reference sequence). The CDR3 loop reads CASSLAINIQYF. CDR3 in DNA: TGTGCCAGCAGCTTAGCTATAAACATTCAGTACTTC.

This clonotype was recorded only once. The chain employs TRBV29-1 and TRBJ2-7; D gene uncertain. The germline V gene encodes CDR1 SQVTM and CDR2 ANQGSEA. This CDR3 is 13 amino acids long. Trimming cost V 5 bases and J 7 bases, with 18 bases left between them. In DNA form, the CDR3 reads TGCAGCGTTATCGCCGGTTCGGTAATAGAGCAGTACTTC. Protein product: CSVIAGSVIEQYF.

The CDR3 loop is CASSQESPGGNEQFF. CDR3 bases: TGCGCCAGCAGCCAAGAATCCCCAGGTGGCAATGAGCAGTTCTTC. This chain uses TRBV4-1 with TRBJ2-1; D not certain. The V end lost 0 bases, the J end lost 6 bases, and 12 bases lay between the germline ends. The CDR3 sequence is 15 residues long. Germline lookup yields CDR1 MGHRA and CDR2 YSYEKL.

The chain employs TRBV5-5 and TRBJ2-6; D is unresolved. The CDR3 is 18 residues long. Trimming pared 4 bases from V and 1 base from J, leaving 18 bases between. Germline lookup yields CDR1 SGHKS and CDR2 YYEKEE (reference sequence). The CDR3 spells CASSPWFGQQSGANVLTF. CDR3 nucleotides: TGTGCCAGCAGCCCGTGGTTCGGTCAGCAATCTGGGGCCAACGTCCTGACTTTC.

This clonotype has a count of ten or more. The V gene is TRBV6-5, the J gene TRBJ1-5, with D maybe TRBD1 (5 bases). Trimming took off 3 bases at V and 7 bases at J, with 13 bases between the two ends. The CDR3 is made up of 14 amino acids. Germline V gene lookup returns CDR1 MNHEY and CDR2 SVGAGI. The CDR3 DNA reads TGTGCCAGCAGTTATTCGGGGGGGAACCAGCCCCAGCATTTT. It specifies CASSYSGGNQPQHF.

The sample holds a few counts of this clonotype. The rearrangement links TRBV20-1 to TRBJ2-3; the D gene could be TRBD1 or TRBD2 (5 bases each). V was shortened by 0 bases and J by 2 bases, with 24 bases between the two germline ends. In germline, CDR1 is DFQATT, CDR2 SNEGSKA (reference sequence). The CDR3 runs to 19 residues. The chain's CDR3 is CSARDLAPPSGALTDTQYF. CDR3 DNA sequence: TGCAGTGCTAGAGATTTAGCTCCCCCCTCCGGGGCTCTCACAGATACGCAGTATTTT.

The rearrangement links TRBV29-1 to TRBJ2-1, with 7 nucleotides matching TRBD2. CDR3 length: 16 residues. CDR1 is SQVTM and CDR2 is ANQGSEA in the germline V gene. With V trimmed by 3 bases and J by 7 bases, 15 bases remained unmatched. CDR3 bases: TGCAGCGTTGAGGGGGGGGACTACTTCGATCTAAATGAGCAGTTCTTC. It codes for CSVEGGDYFDLNEQFF.

This clonotype was picked up many times. This chain uses TRBV6-1 with TRBJ2-1, with 9 bases aligning to TRBD1. This CDR3 is 16 amino acids long. J gave up 6 bases and V 3 bases, and 9 bases lay outside the gene matches. The germline CDR1 and CDR2 sequences are MNHNS and SASEGT. The CDR3 is CASSEGQGFMGNEQFF. The CDR3 DNA sequence: TGTGCCAGCAGTGAGGGACAGGGCTTTATGGGCAATGAGCAGTTCTTC.

This clonotype came up a few times. This chain links TRBV27 with TRBJ2-1, with a tentative D call TRBD1 (5 bases). Germline V gives CDR1 MNHEY, CDR2 SMNVEV (reference sequence). This CDR3 is built from 14 residues. The ends were cut back, 3 bases at V and 6 bases at J, with 12 bases in the middle. The CDR3 DNA is TGTGCCAGCAGTTTGCTGGGAAGGGGCAATGAGCAGTTCTTC. Translating gives CASSLLGRGNEQFF.

The chain recombines TRBV5-5 with TRBJ2-2; 10 bases are a match to TRBD1. The CDR3 contains 13 residues. Germline values: CDR1 SGHKS, CDR2 YYEKEE (reference sequence). Germline trimming cut 7 bases from V and 5 bases from J; bases unmatched to any gene: 2. In DNA, the CDR3 is TGTGCCAGCGACAGGGGGCTGACCGGGGAGCTGTTTTTT. Translation gives CASDRGLTGELFF.

J is TRBJ2-3 and V is TRBV5-1, with D possibly matching TRBD2 (5 bases). The CDR3 has 18 residues. Trimming removed 0 bases from V and 0 bases from J, with 17 bases in between. The V gene's germline CDR1 is SGHRS and CDR2 YFSETQ. The CDR3 is CASSLDPRAETSTDTQYF. The CDR3 DNA reads as TGCGCCAGCAGCTTGGACCCGAGAGCGGAGACTAGCACAGATACGCAGTATTTT.

In this sample, this clonotype turned up many times. The rearrangement links TRBV7-2 to TRBJ2-2; 8 bases agree with TRBD2. The CDR3 loop spans 16 amino acids. Trimming at V came to 1 base and at J to 2 bases, leaving 3 bases not matched to a gene. Germline CDR1 is SGHTA and CDR2 is FQGNSA. The CDR3: CASSLDGGGNTGELFF. In nucleotides, the CDR3 is TGTGCCAGCAGCTTAGACGGGGGGGGAAACACCGGGGAGCTGTTTTTT.

The chain links TRBV4-3 to TRBJ2-3; D possibly corresponds to TRBD2 (5 bases). This CDR3 has 15 residues. Germline CDR1 is LGHNA and CDR2 is YSLEER. V lost 3 bases and J 4 bases, leaving 14 bases between the germline ends. The CDR3 nucleotides are TGCGCCAGCAGCCAGATGAAACGGGGAGCAGATACGCAGTATTTT. The encoded protein is CASSQMKRGADTQYF.

The rearrangement joins TRBV6-2 or TRBV6-3 to TRBJ2-7; no firm D call. The CDR3 is 14 residues long. The V and J ends lost 6 bases and 5 bases respectively, with 17 bases between them. The germline gives CDR1 MNHEY, CDR2 SVGEGT. The CDR3 is CASSHRAYSHEQYV. CDR3 coding DNA: TGTGCCAGCAGCCACCGGGCCTATTCCCACGAGCAGTACGTC.